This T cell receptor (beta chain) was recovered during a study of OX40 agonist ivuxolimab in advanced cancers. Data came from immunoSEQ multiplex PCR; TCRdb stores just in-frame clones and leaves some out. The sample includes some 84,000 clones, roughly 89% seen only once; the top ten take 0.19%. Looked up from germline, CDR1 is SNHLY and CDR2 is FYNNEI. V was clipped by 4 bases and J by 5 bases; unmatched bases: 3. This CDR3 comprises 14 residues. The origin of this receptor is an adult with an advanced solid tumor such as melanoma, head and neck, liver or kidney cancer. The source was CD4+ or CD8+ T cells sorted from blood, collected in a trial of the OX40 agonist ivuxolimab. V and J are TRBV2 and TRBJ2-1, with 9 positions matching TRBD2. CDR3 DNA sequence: TGTGCCAGCAGTGCGGCGGGAGGGAACAATGAGCAGTTCTTC. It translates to CASSAAGGNNEQFF.